This T cell receptor beta chain came from a study of graft-versus-host responses after intestinal transplantation. The overall study: Every one of the recipients received anti-thymocyte globulin induction and afterwards took tacrolimus and steroids for around three years.

Study-level findings and limits: The marrow of recipients harbored GvH clones, and ileum or blood showed some of them first.

This table comes from immunoSEQ multiplex PCR, and its TCRdb copy is limited to in-frame clones, with some not included. Of about 97,000 clones listed, 80% to 95% were seen once; the top ten hold around 16%. On this clone: Its antigen remains unknown.

The sequence was collected from a human patient who received an intestinal transplant, so some T cells may come from the graft donor. The input for sequencing was PBMCs, taken roughly 450 days after intestinal transplant.

This chain's CDR3 is CASSNPTSGQFF. CDR3 sequence (DNA): TGTGCCAGCAGTAACCCGACTAGCGGGCAGTTCTTC. This chain connects TRBV6-5 to TRBJ2-1, with 9 nucleotides matching TRBD2. V was clipped by 5 bases and J by 12 bases; unmatched bases: 5. The CDR3 contains 12 residues. Germline loops: CDR1 MNHEY, CDR2 SVGAGI.